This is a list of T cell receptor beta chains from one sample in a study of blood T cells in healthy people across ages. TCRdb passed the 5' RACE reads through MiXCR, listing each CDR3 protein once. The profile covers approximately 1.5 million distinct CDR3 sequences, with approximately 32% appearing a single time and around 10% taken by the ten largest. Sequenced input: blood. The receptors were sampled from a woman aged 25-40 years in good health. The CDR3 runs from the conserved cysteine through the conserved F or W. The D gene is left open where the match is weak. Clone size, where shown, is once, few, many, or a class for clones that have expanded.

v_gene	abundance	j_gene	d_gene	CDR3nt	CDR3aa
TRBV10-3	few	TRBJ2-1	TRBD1	TGTGCCATCAGTGCCAAGGCCGGGACAGGGGGTTCGGGTGAGCAGTTCTTC	CAISAKAGTGGSGEQFF
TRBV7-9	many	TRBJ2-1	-	TGTGCCAGCAGCCTGGACAACAATGAGCAGTTCTTC	CASSLDNNEQFF
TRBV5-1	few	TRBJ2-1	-	TGCGCCAGCAGCTTGCGGACACCTACTTACAATGAGCAGTTCTTC	CASSLRTPTYNEQFF
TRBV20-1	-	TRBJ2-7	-	TGCAGTGCTAGAAGAAATAGCCCGTACGGGCAGTACTTC	CSARRNSPYGQYF
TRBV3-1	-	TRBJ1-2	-	TGTGCCAGCAGCCCAGTGCCACAGGGTCACTATGGCTACACCTTC	CASSPVPQGHYGYTF
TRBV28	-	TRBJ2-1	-	TGTGCCGGCAGTTTTCTCGTCAGGAATGAGCAGTTCTTC	CAGSFLVRNEQFF
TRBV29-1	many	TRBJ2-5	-	TGCAGCGTTGAAGGGATAGGAGAAGAGACCCAGTACTTC	CSVEGIGEETQYF
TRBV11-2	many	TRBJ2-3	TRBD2	TGTGGTAGCGGGGGAGCAGATACGCAGTATTTT	CGSGGADTQYF
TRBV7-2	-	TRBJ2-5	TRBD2	TGTGCCAGCAGCTCCGAACCGGGACTACAAGAGACCCAGTACTTC	CASSSEPGLQETQYF
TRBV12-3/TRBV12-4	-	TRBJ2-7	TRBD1	TGTGCCAGCAGGCTTCGACAGGGGACCTACGAGCAGTACTTC	CASRLRQGTYEQYF
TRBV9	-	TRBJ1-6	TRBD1	TGTGCCAGCAGCGAACAGGGGCAATATAATTCACCCCTCCACTTT	CASSEQGQYNSPLHF
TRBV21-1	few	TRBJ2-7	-	TGTGCCAGCAGGAAAGTTCGGACAGAAGAGTACGAGCAGTACTTC	CASRKVRTEEYEQYF
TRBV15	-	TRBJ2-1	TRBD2	TGTGCCACCAGCAGAGATGCTAGCGGGAGTAGAAAGTTCTTC	CATSRDASGSRKFF
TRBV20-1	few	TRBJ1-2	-	TGCAGTGCTAGAGATAGGAAATCCGGTTCTCTTAACTATGGCTACACCTTC	CSARDRKSGSLNYGYTF
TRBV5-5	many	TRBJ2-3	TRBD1	TGTGCCAGCAGCGAAAGACAGGGAGCAGATACGCAGTATTTT	CASSERQGADTQYF
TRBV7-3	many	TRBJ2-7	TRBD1	TGTGCCAGCAGCCTGGACAGGCGCACCTACGAGCAGTACTTC	CASSLDRRTYEQYF
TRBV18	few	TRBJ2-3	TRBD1	TGTGCCAGCTCACCCTTCAATCTGGACAGGGGGATGGTTGAAGATACGCAGTATTTT	CASSPFNLDRGMVEDTQYF
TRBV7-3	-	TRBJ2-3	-	TGTGCCAGCAGCTTAGGGAACTCGGGGGTTACGCAGTATTTT	CASSLGNSGVTQYF
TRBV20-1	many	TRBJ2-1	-	TGCAGTCGACTAGTAGGCAATGAGCAGTTCTTC	CSRLVGNEQFF
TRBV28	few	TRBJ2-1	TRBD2	TGTGCCACCCATCCACCACCGAGCGGGAGCTCCTACAATGAGCAGTTCTTC	CATHPPPSGSSYNEQFF
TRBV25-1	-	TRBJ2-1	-	TGTGCCAGTAGTCTCCAGGGAAGGGATGAGCAGTTCTTC	CASSLQGRDEQFF
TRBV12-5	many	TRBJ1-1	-	TGTGCTAGTGGTTTGGTCCCAGGGCGCTCGAACACTGAAGCTTTCTTT	CASGLVPGRSNTEAFF
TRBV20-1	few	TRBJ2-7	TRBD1	TGCAGTGCTAGAGTGGGGACAGGGGGTACCTACGAGCAGTACTTC	CSARVGTGGTYEQYF
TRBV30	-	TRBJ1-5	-	TGTGCCTGGAGTGGGGGGAGGGGCAATCAGCCCCAGCATTTT	CAWSGGRGNQPQHF
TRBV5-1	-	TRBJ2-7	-	TGCGCCAGCAGCCCGAAACTACCCTACGAGCAGTACTTC	CASSPKLPYEQYF
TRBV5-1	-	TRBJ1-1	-	TGCGCCAGCAGTTTCGGGAGAAATTGGGGGCTCCGAGGGAACACTGAAGCTTTCTTT	CASSFGRNWGLRGNTEAFF
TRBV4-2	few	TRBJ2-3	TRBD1	TGTGCCAGCAGCCTATCTACCGGGACAGACGGCACAGGTACGCAGTATTTT	CASSLSTGTDGTGTQYF
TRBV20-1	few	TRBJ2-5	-	TGCAGTGCTAGAGATCCCTTAACCGCAGAGACCCAGTACTTC	CSARDPLTAETQYF
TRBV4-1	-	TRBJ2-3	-	TGCGCCAGTGCTATGGCGGTGGGGGAAGATACGCAGTATTTT	CASAMAVGEDTQYF
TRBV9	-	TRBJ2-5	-	TGTGCCAGCAGCGTATCGGACGGGAGTCGAGAGACCCAGTACTTC	CASSVSDGSRETQYF
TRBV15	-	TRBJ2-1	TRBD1	TGTGCCACCAGCAGAGAGGGACAGGGGGCGTGGAATGAGCAGTTCTTC	CATSREGQGAWNEQFF
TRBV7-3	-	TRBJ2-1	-	TGTGCCAGCAGCTTAAGGGCAAGGGGGGCCCATGAGCAGTTCTTC	CASSLRARGAHEQFF
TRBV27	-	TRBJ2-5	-	TGTGCCAGCACGTTTGGAGAGACCCAGTACTTC	CASTFGETQYF
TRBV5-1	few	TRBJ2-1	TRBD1	TGCGCCAGCAGCTTACCTCGGACAGGAGCCTACAATGAGCAGTTCTTC	CASSLPRTGAYNEQFF
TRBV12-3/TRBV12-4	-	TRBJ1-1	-	TGTGCCAGCGGGCCTGCAGGGGTCACTGAAGCTTTCTTT	CASGPAGVTEAFF
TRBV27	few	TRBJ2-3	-	TGTGCCAGCAGTTCCTGGGACAAGTCTAGCACAGATACGCAGTATTTT	CASSSWDKSSTDTQYF
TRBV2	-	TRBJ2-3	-	TGTGCCAGCAGTGAAGCGCTAGGGGCACCTCCAGATGCGCAGTATTTT	CASSEALGAPPDAQYF
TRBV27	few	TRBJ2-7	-	TGTGCCAGCGGGAGAGGGGGTCGGGAGCAGTACTTC	CASGRGGREQYF
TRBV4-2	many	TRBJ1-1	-	TGTGCCAGCAGCCATGGGGGGCTGAACACTGAAGCTTTCTTT	CASSHGGLNTEAFF
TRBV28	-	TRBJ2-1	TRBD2	TGTGCCAGCAGTTTTCTCCTCAGCGGGAGTCTCCAGTTCTTC	CASSFLLSGSLQFF
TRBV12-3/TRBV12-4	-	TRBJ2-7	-	TGTGCCAGCAGTTTAAGGGAATCGAATGAGCAGTACTTC	CASSLRESNEQYF
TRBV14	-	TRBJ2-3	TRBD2	TGTGCCAGCAGCCATGTTAAGGGCCAGCGGGGGAGCACAGATACGCAGTATTTT	CASSHVKGQRGSTDTQYF
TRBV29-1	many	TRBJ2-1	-	TGCAGCGTTGAAGACTGGAGGGCAGGCAGCTACAATGAGCAGTTCTTC	CSVEDWRAGSYNEQFF
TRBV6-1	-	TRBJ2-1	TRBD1	TGTGCCAGCAGCCGAACCGTCCGGGACAGGGTCAGTGGCAATGAGCAGTTCTTC	CASSRTVRDRVSGNEQFF
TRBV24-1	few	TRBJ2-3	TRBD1	TGTGCCACCAGTGATTTCCGGGACAGGGTTGCAGATACGCAGTATTTT	CATSDFRDRVADTQYF
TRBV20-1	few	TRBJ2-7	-	TGCAGTGCTAGAGATTCGGGAGCGGTGTCCGAGCAGTACTTC	CSARDSGAVSEQYF
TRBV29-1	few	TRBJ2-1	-	TGCAGCGTCCGTCGGACAGCAAACAATGAGCAGTTCTTC	CSVRRTANNEQFF
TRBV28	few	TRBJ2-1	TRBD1	TGTGCCAGCAGTTCGGACAGGGGCGACAATGAGCAGTTCTTC	CASSSDRGDNEQFF